The present T cell receptor beta chain was sequenced within a study of blood T cell repertoires in COVID-19. In the study overall: Both acute and convalescent COVID-19 samples were obtained from the United States, Italy and Spain. PBMCs, B-cell-depleted T cells, or T cells were the source of the cDNA or gDNA that made up the material.

The J segment lost 0 bases and the V segment lost 7 bases, leaving 8 bases of the junction unmatched. This CDR3 has 15 amino acids. Germline CDR1 SQVTM, CDR2 ANQGSEA. The repertoire was sequenced with immunoSEQ multiplex PCR; TCRdb's copy has only in-frame clones and lacks some. The sample lists tens of thousands of clones, approximately 67% occurring once. The chain is built from TRBV29-1 and TRBJ2-3; 9 bases fit TRBD1. The sample comprised peripheral blood. The clonotype was recovered from a human donor in a cohort sampled during active COVID-19. CDR3 nucleotides: TGCAGCGCCACTCCGGGACAGGGTAGCACAGATACGCAGTATTTT. Its translation is CSATPGQGSTDTQYF.